This T cell receptor beta chain was captured in a study of regulatory T cells in long-lasting Graves disease. General observations from the study: Gene preferences differed: TRBV28, TRBJ1-2, TRBJ2-5 in persistent cases. Whereas about a thousand public clonotypes were shared by new patients, persistent patients shared more, at approximately 2,700.

Stated time point: newly diagnosed GD, antithyroid drugs for less than 3 months. The TCR library was prepared using RNA isolated from PBMCs. TCR beta libraries were built with iRepertoire HTBI primers and Arm-PCR of CDR3 regions. TCRdb redid the calling of the multiplex PCR reads with MiXCR, one entry per CDR3 protein. The sample has over 500,000 distinct CDR3 sequences, approximately 15% seen once; the top ten hold approximately 20%. The CDR3 loop spans 15 amino acids. Trimming left V 4 bases short and J 2 bases short, with 14 bases between. At least ten counts were recorded for this clonotype. Its antigen is not known. These data were likewise used in another study, on T cells in Graves' hyperthyroidism and ophthalmopathy. From that paper: Each patient was aged 18 to 65 and had newly diagnosed hyperthyroidism of under 2 months' duration. Uncontrolled infection, other autoimmune disease, pregnancy or lactation barred patients from enrollment.

Sequenced here: peripheral blood mononuclear cells (PBMCs), sampled at new diagnosis, from a patient treated with antithyroid drugs. This TCR was sampled from a woman aged 25 to 39 with Graves disease. The chain has TRBV12-3 or TRBV12-4 and TRBJ1-1; maybe TRBD1 (5 bases). The CDR3 region is CASSWLGPGNTEAFF. DNA for the CDR3: TGTGCCAGCAGTTGGCTGGGACCTGGAAACACTGAAGCTTTCTTT.